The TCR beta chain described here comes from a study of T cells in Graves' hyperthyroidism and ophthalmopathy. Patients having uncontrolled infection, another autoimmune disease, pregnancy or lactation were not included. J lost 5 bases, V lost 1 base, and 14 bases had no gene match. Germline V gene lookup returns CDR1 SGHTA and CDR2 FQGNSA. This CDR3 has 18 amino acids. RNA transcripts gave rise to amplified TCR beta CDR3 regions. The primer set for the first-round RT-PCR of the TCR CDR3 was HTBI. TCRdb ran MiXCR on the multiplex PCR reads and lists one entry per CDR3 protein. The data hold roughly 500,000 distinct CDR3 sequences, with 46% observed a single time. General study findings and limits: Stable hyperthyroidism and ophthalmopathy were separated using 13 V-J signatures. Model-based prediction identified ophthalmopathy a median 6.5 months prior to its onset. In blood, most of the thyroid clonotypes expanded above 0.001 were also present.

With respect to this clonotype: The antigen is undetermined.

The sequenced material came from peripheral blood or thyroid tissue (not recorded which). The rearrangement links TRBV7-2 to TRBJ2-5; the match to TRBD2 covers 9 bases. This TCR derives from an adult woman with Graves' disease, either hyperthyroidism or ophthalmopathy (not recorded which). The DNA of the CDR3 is TGTGCCAGCAGCTTAGATCTCGGGGCTAGCGGGAAAGGGGAGACCCAGTACTTC. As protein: CASSLDLGASGKGETQYF. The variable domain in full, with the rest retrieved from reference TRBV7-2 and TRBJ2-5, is GAGVSQSPSNKVTEKGKDVELRCDPISGHTALYWYRQSLGQGLEFLIYFQGNSAPDKSGLPSDRFSAERTGGSVSTLTIQRTQQEDSAVYLCASSLDLGASGKGETQYFGPGTRLLVL.